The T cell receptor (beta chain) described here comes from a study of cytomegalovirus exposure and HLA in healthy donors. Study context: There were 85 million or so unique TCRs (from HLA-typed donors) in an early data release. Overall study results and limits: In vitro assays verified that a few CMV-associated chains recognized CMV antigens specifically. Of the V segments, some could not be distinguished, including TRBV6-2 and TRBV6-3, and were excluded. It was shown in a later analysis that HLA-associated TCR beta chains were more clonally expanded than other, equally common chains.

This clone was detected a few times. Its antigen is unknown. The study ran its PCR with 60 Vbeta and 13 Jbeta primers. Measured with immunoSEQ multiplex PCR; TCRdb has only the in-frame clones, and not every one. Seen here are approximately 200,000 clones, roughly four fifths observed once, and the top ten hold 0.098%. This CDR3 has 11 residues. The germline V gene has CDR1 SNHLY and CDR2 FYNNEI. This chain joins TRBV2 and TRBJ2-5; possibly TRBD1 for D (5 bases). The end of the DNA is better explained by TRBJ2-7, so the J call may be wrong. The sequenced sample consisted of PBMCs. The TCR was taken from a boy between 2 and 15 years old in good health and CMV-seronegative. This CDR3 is CASRKGYEQYF. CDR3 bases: TGTGCCAGCAGAAAGGGGTACGAGCAGTACTTC.